These 6 T cell receptor beta chains came from one sample sequenced in a study of monozygotic twins with inflammatory bowel disease. TCRdb reprocessed the 5' RACE reads and keeps a single row for each CDR3 protein, giving no DNA. The table lists 200,000 to 250,000 distinct CDR3 sequences. Sequencing was carried out using blood. Receptors were obtained from a human donor with ulcerative colitis or Crohn's disease, or a healthy co-twin of an affected twin (not recorded which).

The rearrangement uses TRBV11-1 and TRBJ2-2; TCRdb picks TRBD1, but there is no DNA to check that call. The CDR3 consists of 14 residues. The germline gives CDR1 SGHAT, CDR2 FQDESV (reference sequence). CDR3 amino acids: CASSIGGRSGELFF.

The gene calls are TRBV6-6 and TRBJ1-2; TCRdb selects TRBD1, and the lack of DNA leaves this call unchecked. CDR3 length equals 14 residues. CDR1 and CDR2 (germline): MNHNY, SVGAGI (reference sequence). CDR3 sequence reads: CASVGGGQNYGYTF.

The V gene is TRBV3-1, the J gene TRBJ1-2. The germline V gene encodes CDR1 LGHDT and CDR2 YNNKEL (reference sequence). The CDR3 is made up of 17 amino acids. This CDR3 reads CASSQDLTGTWDYGYTF.

The V gene is TRBV3-1, the J gene TRBJ2-1; with no DNA, the TCRdb D assignment of TRBD2 cannot be verified. The CDR3 loop spans 15 amino acids. Germline lookup yields CDR1 LGHDT and CDR2 YNNKEL (reference sequence). Here the CDR3 reads CASCEAGGPYNEQFF.

V usage is TRBV5-6 and J usage is TRBJ1-5. The germline gives CDR1 SGHDT, CDR2 YYEEEE. The CDR3 is 14 residues long. Here the CDR3 reads CASTSSLSNQPQHF.

Frequency places this clonotype as medium-sized (0.01 to 0.1%). The chain has TRBV20-1 and TRBJ2-5; no DNA is available, so the TRBD2 call from TCRdb remains unchecked. This CDR3 region has 16 residues. The germline gives CDR1 DFQATT, CDR2 SNEGSKA (reference sequence). CDR3 loop: CSARPLLAGVQETQYF.